The 11 T cell receptor beta chains presented below share a single source sample, sequenced in a study of radiotherapy plus CTLA-4 blockade in lung cancer. Using immunoSEQ multiplex PCR, the repertoire was profiled, and TCRdb retains in-frame clones only, with some absent. Of 30,000 to 45,000 clones in the sample, about 80% were seen once. Here the sequenced sample was peripheral blood, taken from a patient treated with radiotherapy plus ipilimumab. These receptor sequences come from a human donor with non-small cell lung cancer who had stable disease on radiotherapy plus ipilimumab.

This clone came up a few times. V usage is TRBV7-9 and J usage is TRBJ1-2; no firm D call. This CDR3 comprises 14 residues. CDR1 and CDR2 (germline): SEHNR, FQNEAQ (reference sequence). Deletions cut 0 bases from V and 7 bases from J, with 12 bases between. CDR3: CASSLAWEGGGYTF. CDR3 DNA: TGTGCCAGCAGCTTAGCCTGGGAGGGTGGTGGCTACACCTTC. The whole variable domain, remainder taken from reference TRBV7-9 and TRBJ1-2, is DTGVSQNPRHKITKRGQNVTFRCDPISEHNRLYWYRQTLGQGPEFLTYFQNEAQLEKSRLLSDRFSAERPKGSFSTLEIQRTEQGDSAMYLCASSLAWEGGGYTFGSGTRLTVV.

This clone was counted only a few times. The chain has TRBV6-6 and TRBJ1-5; 7 bases line up with TRBD1. This CDR3 contains 15 residues. Losses at the gene ends were 5 bases for V and 6 bases for J; bases not matched to a gene: 10. CDR1 and CDR2 (germline): MNHNY, SVGAGI (reference sequence). In DNA, the CDR3 is TGTGCCAGCAGTACAATACAGGGGTCAAGTCAGCCCCAGCATTTT. Amino acids: CASSTIQGSSQPQHF.

The V gene is TRBV18, the J gene TRBJ1-2, with TRBD1 as a possible D gene (5 bases). Trimming took off 3 bases at V and 4 bases at J, with 12 bases between the two ends. CDR1 is KGHSH and CDR2 is LQKENI in the germline V gene. CDR3 size: 14 residues. The CDR3 DNA reads as TGTGCCAGCTCACCGGTAGAACAGGCCTATGGCTACACCTTC. It is translated as CASSPVEQAYGYTF.

A remark on this clone: The identical CDR3 is also encoded by other nucleotide sequences in the sample. V and J are TRBV9 and TRBJ2-5; D gene unclear. V was trimmed by 2 bases and J by 2 bases, leaving 7 bases between them. Germline CDR1 SGDLS, CDR2 YYNGEE. The CDR3 runs 13 residues. CDR3 DNA: TGTGCCAGCAGCGTCGGGCAACAAGAGACCCAGTACTTC. Its protein is CASSVGQQETQYF.

By its share, this clone is medium-sized. This chain joins TRBV4-1 and TRBJ1-5, with D tentatively TRBD1 (5 bases). Germline CDR1 MGHRA, CDR2 YSYEKL. This CDR3 has 19 residues. Trimming removed 0 bases from V and 0 bases from J, with 18 bases in between. The CDR3 is CASSQDLGANRFSNQPQHF. In DNA form, the CDR3 reads TGCGCCAGCAGCCAAGATCTAGGGGCAAACAGATTTAGCAATCAGCCCCAGCATTTT.

The V call is TRBV9, the J call TRBJ1-2; 10 nucleotides agree with TRBD1. The CDR3 contains 15 residues. In germline, CDR1 is SGDLS, CDR2 YYNGEE. J lost 7 bases, V lost 3 bases, and 9 bases had no gene match. The DNA of the CDR3 is TGTGCCAGCAGCGAGACCGGGACAGGGGATGGTGGCTACACCTTC. It is translated as CASSETGTGDGGYTF.

The chain combines TRBV4-3 with TRBJ1-4, with a tentative D call TRBD1 (5 bases). Trimming stripped 2 bases from V and 10 bases from J, with 14 bases between. The CDR3 loop spans 14 amino acids. Germline CDR1 and CDR2: LGHNA and YSLEER. This CDR3 reads CASSQLTGSGKLFF. Written as DNA, the CDR3 is TGCGCCAGCAGCCAACTAACAGGTAGCGGAAAACTGTTTTTT.

The V call is TRBV19, the J call TRBJ1-5; maybe TRBD1 (6 bases). Germline V gene data show CDR1 as LNHDA and CDR2 as SQIVND (reference sequence). The CDR3 covers 15 residues. Deletions cut 5 bases from V and 5 bases from J, with 16 bases between. CDR3 in DNA: TGTGCCAGTAGTCCGGTGGGGGCCCCAGATCAGCCCCAGCATTTT. Protein sequence: CASSPVGAPDQPQHF.

This chain joins TRBV6-5 and TRBJ2-6, with D perhaps TRBD2 (5 bases). Germline V gives CDR1 MNHEY, CDR2 SVGAGI. Trimming left V 4 bases short and J 0 bases short, with 10 bases between. This CDR3 is 16 amino acids long. This CDR3 reads CASSWRHFSGANVLTF. Here the CDR3 DNA reads TGTGCCAGCAGTTGGAGGCATTTCTCTGGGGCCAACGTCCTGACTTTC.

The V and J genes are TRBV9 and TRBJ2-3; perhaps TRBD2 as D (6 bases). CDR1 is SGDLS and CDR2 is YYNGEE in the germline V gene. V dropped 0 bases and J dropped 0 bases, with 11 bases sitting between them. This CDR3 region has 16 residues. In DNA form, the CDR3 reads TGTGCCAGCAGCGTAGGACCCGCGGGAAGCACAGATACGCAGTATTTT. Its protein is CASSVGPAGSTDTQYF.

The genes are TRBV11-2 and TRBJ2-3, with 8 bases matching TRBD1. The CDR3 length is 15 residues. CDR1 is SGHAT and CDR2 is FQNNGV in the germline V gene. Losses at the gene ends were 2 bases for V and 3 bases for J; bases not matched to a gene: 4. The DNA of the CDR3 is TGTGCCAGCAGCTTACAGGGACAGGCAACAGATACGCAGTATTTT. Its translation is CASSLQGQATDTQYF.